This entry concerns a single TCR beta chain. Its binding antigen is unknown. Base qualities are not provided; no much larger clone lies one nucleotide away. The sample belongs to a study of shared clonotypes between healthy human individuals (dated by TCRdb to the early 2020s). With respect to the entire study: The cohort included three men and two women between 18 and 49 years of age. Each donor's leukapheresis produced roughly between roughly 0.85 and 9 billion PBMCs. Blood TCR repertoires of a handful of healthy adults were deeply sequenced to estimate repertoire size and the extent of clonotype sharing between individuals. To increase sequencing depth and limit assay-specific biases, different laboratories used diverse techniques to prepare libraries and sequence TCR repertoires.

What the authors observed across the whole study: Pairwise subsampling led to the expectation that sequencing depth would affect the degree of clonotype sharing among donors. Sampling was limited to blood, and TCR repertoires in tissue likely differ from TCR repertoires in blood. Because the study included only a small number of donors, the genetic and exposure-history diversity represented was limited.

Using the deep immunoSEQ assay, TCR CDR3 regions were amplified from genomic DNA by multiplex PCR. Extracted genomic DNA from each cell subset was distributed evenly across all wells of several immunoSEQ 96-well plates, and each plate was treated as a replicate. For unsorted PBMC, each replicate PCR was loaded with roughly 270 ng genomic DNA, equivalent to roughly 33,000 T cell genomes. Ten immunoSEQ deep assay plates were used to sequence unsorted PBMC genomic DNA. Purified libraries were quantified with a Qubit 3.0 fluorometer, sized on a Bioanalyzer 2100, and re-quantified with the KAPA Library Quantification kit. Every immunoSEQ 96-well plate was sequenced on a separate single-read 150-cycle Illumina NextSeq 550 flow cell. The study's own analysis went as follows. Because only junctional sequences without quality scores were contained in the immunoSEQ output, filtering matching that applied to full-length reads could not be performed. To assign V/J genes and CDR3, sequences were annotated against IMGT germline references using PyIR, a Python wrapper for IgBLAST v1.9. Any read was removed if the V/J assignment was weak (E-value above 1e-6), the CDR3 was missing, or the read contained stop codons, out-of-frame junctions, or ambiguous translated residues. V3J clonotypes were defined by identical inferred V gene, J gene, and CDR3 amino acid sequence. Percentage overlap between repertoires was computed as shared unique clonotypes divided by the size of the smaller repertoire. Repertoire richness was assessed with RTK rarefaction, the Chao1 estimator, and Recon v2.1 estimates of unobserved clonotypes. TCRdb's version of the immuneACCESS table is confined to in-frame rearrangements and falls short of the full clone set. An unresolved V gene accounts for under half of the shortfall where checked; the remainder is of unknown origin. V, J and clone size are those of that table, while D and trimming were read from the DNA. The sample yields around 480,000 clones; about 80% were counted once. The ten most abundant clones make up approximately 12% of the sample.

Donors were healthy HIV-negative adults with no recently reported acute infections or vaccinations. Every donor was a Caucasian adult residing in Nashville, Tennessee, USA. For unsorted samples, approximately 84 million PBMCs were counted, and genomic DNA was extracted using the QIAamp DNA Blood Mini kit. After blood collection by leukapheresis, PBMCs were isolated using Ficoll-Histopaque density gradient centrifugation and then cryopreserved in the vapor phase of liquid nitrogen. The specimen sequenced was PBMCs. The origin of this receptor is a woman aged 40 to 55 in good health. Some clones in this sample may be carry-over from other donors' samples.

The CDR3 protein sequence reads: CASSLGGGGYQETQYF. The DNA sequence reads TGTGCCAGCAGCTTGGGCGGCGGGGGGTACCAAGAGACCCAGTACTTC. The sequence links TRBV11-3 to TRBJ2-5; a stretch of 8 junction bases matches TRBD2. At the junction V is shortened by 3 bases and J by 0 bases; bases outside the gene matches: 6. From the cysteine up to the phenylalanine, the CDR3 has a length of 16 residues. CDR3 DNA is the only sequence kept; it has 48 bases, read in frame from the first base. CDR1 SGHNT and CDR2 YENEEA were looked up in the germline V gene.